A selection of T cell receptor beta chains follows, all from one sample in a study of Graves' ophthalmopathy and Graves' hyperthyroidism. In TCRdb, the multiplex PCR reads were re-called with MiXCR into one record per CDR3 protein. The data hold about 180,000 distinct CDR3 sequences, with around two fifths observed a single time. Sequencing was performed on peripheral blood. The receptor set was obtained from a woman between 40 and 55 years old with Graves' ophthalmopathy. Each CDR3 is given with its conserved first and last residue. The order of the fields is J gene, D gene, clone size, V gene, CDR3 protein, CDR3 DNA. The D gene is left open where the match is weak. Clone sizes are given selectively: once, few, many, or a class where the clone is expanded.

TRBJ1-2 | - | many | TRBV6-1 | CASSEGLHYGYTF | TGTGCCAGCAGTGAGGGACTACACTATGGCTACACCTTC
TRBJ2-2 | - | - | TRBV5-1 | CASSLDEYSGELFF | TGCGCCAGCAGCTTGGATGAGTACTCCGGGGAGCTGTTTTTT
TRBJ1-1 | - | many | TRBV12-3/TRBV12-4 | CASSLIANTEAFF | TGTGCCAGCAGTTTAATAGCGAACACTGAAGCTTTCTTT
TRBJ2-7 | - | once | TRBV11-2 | CASSYGDMAGIYEQYF | TGTGCCAGCAGCTACGGCGATATGGCGGGGATCTACGAGCAGTACTTC
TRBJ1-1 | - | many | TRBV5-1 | CASSLSPGSTEAFF | TGCGCCAGCAGCTTGTCTCCAGGCAGCACTGAAGCTTTCTTT
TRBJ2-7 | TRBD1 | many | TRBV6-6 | CASSPRGQGDEQYF | TGTGCCAGCAGTCCTCGTGGACAGGGCGACGAGCAGTACTTC
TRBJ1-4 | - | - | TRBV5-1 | CASSLRSGPTNEKLFF | TGCGCCAGCAGCCTTCGGTCCGGCCCAACTAATGAAAAACTGTTTTTT
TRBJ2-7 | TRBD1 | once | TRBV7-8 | CASSSTGVNYEQYF | TGTGCCAGCAGCTCCACAGGGGTTAACTACGAGCAGTACTTC
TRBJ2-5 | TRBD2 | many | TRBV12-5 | CASGPGPTSGEETQYF | TGTGCTAGTGGTCCGGGGCCGACTAGCGGGGAAGAGACCCAGTACTTC
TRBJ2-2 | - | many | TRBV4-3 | CASSQTIGTQYTGELFF | TGCGCCAGCAGCCAAACCATCGGGACACAATACACCGGGGAGCTGTTTTTT
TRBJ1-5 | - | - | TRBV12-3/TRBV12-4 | CASSPRLVQPQHF | TGTGCCAGCAGTCCCCGACTGGTACAGCCCCAGCATTTT
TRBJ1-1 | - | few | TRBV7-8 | CASSSNRAETEAFF | TGTGCCAGCAGCTCCAACAGGGCCGAAACTGAAGCTTTCTTT
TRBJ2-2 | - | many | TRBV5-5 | CASSPQSGGSIGELFF | TGTGCCAGCAGCCCACAATCTGGGGGGTCTATCGGGGAGCTGTTTTTT
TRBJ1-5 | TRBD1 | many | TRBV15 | CATSRDPDRGLQPQHF | TGTGCCACCAGCAGAGATCCCGACAGGGGGCTTCAGCCCCAGCATTTT
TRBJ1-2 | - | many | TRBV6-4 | CASSASVQGYSGYTF | TGTGCCAGCAGTGCGAGTGTCCAGGGCTACTCTGGCTACACCTTC
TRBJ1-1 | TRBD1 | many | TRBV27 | CASSARTGQSPFF | TGTGCCAGCAGTGCCCGAACGGGACAGTCCCCTTTCTTT
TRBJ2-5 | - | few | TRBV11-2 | CASSLDRLPQYF | TGTGCCAGCAGCTTAGACAGACTGCCCCAGTACTTC
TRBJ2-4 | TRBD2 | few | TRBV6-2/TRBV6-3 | CASSYNLAGPLGIQYF | TGTGCCAGCAGTTACAACCTAGCGGGACCACTAGGCATTCAGTACTTC
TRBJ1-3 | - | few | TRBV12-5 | CASGSTWNTIYF | TGTGCTAGTGGTTCGACCTGGAACACCATATATTTT
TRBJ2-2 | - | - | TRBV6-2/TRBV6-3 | CASSKLQTGELFF | TGTGCCAGCAGTAAACTTCAGACCGGGGAGCTGTTTTTT
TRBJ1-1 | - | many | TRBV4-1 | CASSQLHRTVGPNTEAFF | TGCGCCAGCAGCCAGCTCCATCGGACAGTAGGCCCGAACACTGAAGCTTTCTTT
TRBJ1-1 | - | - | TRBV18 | CANTPLRKVSTEAFF | TGTGCCAACACTCCTCTGCGGAAGGTGTCCACTGAAGCTTTCTTT
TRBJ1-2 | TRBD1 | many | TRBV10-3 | CAISDTGVHNNYGYTF | TGTGCCATCAGTGATACAGGGGTACATAATAACTATGGCTACACCTTC
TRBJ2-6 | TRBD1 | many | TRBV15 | CATKKTGGAGANVLTF | TGTGCCACCAAGAAAACAGGGGGCGCTGGGGCCAACGTCCTGACTTTC
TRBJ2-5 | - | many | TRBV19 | CASSRSYQETQYF | TGTGCCAGTAGTAGGAGCTACCAAGAGACCCAGTACTTC
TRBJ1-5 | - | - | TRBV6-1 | CASGTGGNQPQHF | TGTGCCAGTGGGACCGGTGGCAATCAGCCCCAGCATTTT
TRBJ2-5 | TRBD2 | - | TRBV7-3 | CASSLAGAPGETQYF | TGTGCCAGCAGCTTAGCGGGAGCCCCGGGGGAGACCCAGTACTTC
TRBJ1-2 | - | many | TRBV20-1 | CSARPYGEANYGYTF | TGCAGTGCTAGACCTTACGGGGAAGCTAACTATGGCTACACCTTC
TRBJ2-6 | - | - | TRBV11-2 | CASSLDYVSGANVLTF | TGTGCCAGCAGCTTGGACTATGTCTCTGGGGCCAACGTCCTGACTTTC
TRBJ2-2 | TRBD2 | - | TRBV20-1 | CSARGLAGENTGELFF | TGCAGTGCTAGAGGACTAGCGGGGGAGAACACCGGGGAGCTGTTTTTT
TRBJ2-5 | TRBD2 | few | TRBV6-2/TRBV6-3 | CASKPWTSGRHQYF | TGTGCCAGCAAGCCCTGGACTAGCGGGAGGCACCAGTACTTC
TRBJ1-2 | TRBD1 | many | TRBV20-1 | CSAAPDREDYGYTF | TGCAGTGCTGCGCCTGACAGGGAGGACTATGGCTACACCTTC
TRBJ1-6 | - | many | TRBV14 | CASSQGGLSSPLHF | TGTGCCAGCAGCCAAGGGGGCCTGAGTTCACCCCTCCACTTT
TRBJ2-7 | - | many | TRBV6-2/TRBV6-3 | CASSRHRTSYEQYF | TGTGCCAGCAGCCGCCACAGGACCTCCTACGAGCAGTACTTC
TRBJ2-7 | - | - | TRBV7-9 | CASKPESEPGRQYF | TGTGCCAGCAAACCAGAAAGCGAGCCGGGACGGCAGTACTTC
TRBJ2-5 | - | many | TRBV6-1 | CASSEALSETQYF | TGTGCCAGCAGTGAAGCGCTTTCCGAGACCCAGTACTTC
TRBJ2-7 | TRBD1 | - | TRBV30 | CAWSPWDRGLGGRPYEQYF | TGTGCCTGGAGTCCATGGGACAGGGGGCTCGGCGGGAGGCCCTACGAGCAGTACTTC
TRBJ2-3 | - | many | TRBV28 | CASSLSLADTQYF | TGTGCCAGCAGTTTATCCCTGGCAGATACGCAGTATTTT
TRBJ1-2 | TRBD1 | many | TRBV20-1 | CSASESGTGYGYTF | TGCAGTGCTAGTGAATCCGGGACAGGCTATGGCTACACCTTC
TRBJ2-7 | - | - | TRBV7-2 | CASSLGSWTTYEQYF | TGTGCCAGCAGCTTAGGCTCTTGGACAACCTACGAGCAGTACTTC
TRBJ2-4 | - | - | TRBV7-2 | CASSLLGGTRRDIQYF | TGTGCCAGCAGCTTATTGGGCGGGACGAGGAGAGACATTCAGTACTTC
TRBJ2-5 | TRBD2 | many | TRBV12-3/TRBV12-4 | CASSLGGRQETQYF | TGTGCCAGCAGTTTGGGGGGGAGGCAAGAGACCCAGTACTTC
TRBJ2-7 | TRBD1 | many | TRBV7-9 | CASSFGTVYEQYF | TGTGCCAGCAGCTTCGGGACAGTCTACGAGCAGTACTTC
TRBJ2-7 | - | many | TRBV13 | CASSFGRTEQYF | TGTGCCAGCAGCTTTGGCCGTACGGAGCAGTACTTC
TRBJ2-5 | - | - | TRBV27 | CASRTRGQQETQYF | TGTGCCAGCAGGACCAGAGGACAGCAAGAGACCCAGTACTTC
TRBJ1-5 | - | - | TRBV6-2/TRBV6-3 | CASSLNPRDQPQHF | TGTGCCAGCAGTTTAAACCCCCGGGATCAGCCCCAGCATTTT
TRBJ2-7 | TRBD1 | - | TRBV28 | CASRGQGLNEQYF | TGTGCCAGCAGGGGACAGGGCTTGAACGAGCAGTACTTC
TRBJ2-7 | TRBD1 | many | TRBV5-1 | CASSLEGQGTREQYF | TGCGCCAGCAGCTTGGAGGGACAGGGGACTAGGGAGCAGTACTTC
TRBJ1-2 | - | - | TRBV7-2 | CASSLDGSPYGYTF | TGTGCCAGCAGCTTAGACGGGAGCCCCTATGGCTACACCTTC
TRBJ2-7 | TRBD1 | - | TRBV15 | CATSSTGTGATYEQYF | TGTGCCACCAGCAGTACCGGGACAGGGGCGACCTACGAGCAGTACTTC
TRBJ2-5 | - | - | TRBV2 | CASIVRQETQYF | TGTGCCAGCATCGTAAGACAAGAGACCCAGTACTTC
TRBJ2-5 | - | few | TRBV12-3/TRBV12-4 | CASTPDPPEPSGETQYF | TGTGCCAGCACCCCGGACCCACCGGAACCAAGCGGAGAGACCCAGTACTTC
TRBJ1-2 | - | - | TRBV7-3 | CASSLDSSSSYGYTF | TGTGCCAGCAGCTTAGACAGTTCTTCCTCATATGGCTACACCTTC
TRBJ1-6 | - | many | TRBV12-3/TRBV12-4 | CASSSTGGGNSPLHF | TGTGCCAGCAGTTCCACCGGGGGCGGGAATTCACCCCTCCACTTT
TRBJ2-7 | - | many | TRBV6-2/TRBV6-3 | CASSYVAGQPSYEQYF | TGTGCCAGCAGTTACGTTGCCGGACAGCCCTCCTACGAGCAGTACTTC
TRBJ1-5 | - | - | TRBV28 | CASSSDSNPNQPQHF | TGTGCCAGCAGTTCCGACAGCAATCCGAATCAGCCCCAGCATTTT
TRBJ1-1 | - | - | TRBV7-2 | CASSLGGAGNTEAFF | TGTGCCAGCAGTTTAGGGGGGGCAGGAAACACTGAAGCTTTCTTT